This TCR beta chain is drawn from a study of T cell changes during pregnancy in multiple sclerosis. Data came from immunoSEQ multiplex PCR; TCRdb stores just in-frame clones and leaves some out. The sample includes about 55,000 clones, approximately 94% of them seen just once. The CDR3 has 15 residues. J gave up 2 bases and V 2 bases, and 5 bases lay outside the gene matches. Per the germline V gene, CDR1 is MNHNS and CDR2 is SASEGT. The J gene is TRBJ1-1, the V gene TRBV6-1, with 7 bases matching TRBD1. The receptor was isolated from a female donor with multiple sclerosis, enrolled in a pregnancy study. The sequenced sample was CD8+ T cells from peripheral blood mononuclear cells, obtained after pregnancy. In DNA form, the CDR3 reads TGTGCCAGCAGTGAATTTAGGGACAGAAACACTGAAGCTTTCTTT. This gives the protein CASSEFRDRNTEAFF.